This is a list of T cell receptor beta chains from one sample in a study of blood T cell repertoires in COVID-19. Some clones are missing from TCRdb's copy, which holds only in-frame ones; the method was immunoSEQ multiplex PCR. The table has some 260,000 clones, about 90% seen once. Sequenced input: peripheral blood. The receptors were gathered from a woman aged 65 to 85 with COVID-19, enrolled during active disease. Each CDR3 is given with its conserved first and last residue. Each record gives: V gene, D gene, J gene, clone size, CDR3 protein, CDR3 DNA. The D gene is left open where the match is weak. The size entry is marked missing in some rows and otherwise reads once, few, many or a size class.

TRBV21-1	NA	TRBJ2-7	NA	CASSRRTGVKEQYF	TGTGCCAGCAGCAGACGGACAGGGGTGAAAGAGCAGTACTTC
TRBV11-2	NA	TRBJ2-6	once	CASSLASGSGANVLTF	TGTGCCAGCAGCTTAGCGAGCGGCTCTGGGGCCAACGTCCTGACTTTC
TRBV5-5	NA	TRBJ2-7	once	CASSLDSSVLYEQYF	TGTGCCAGCAGCCTAGACAGCTCAGTATTGTACGAGCAGTACTTC
TRBV20-1	NA	TRBJ1-5	once	CSASPGNQPQHF	TGCAGTGCTAGTCCGGGAAATCAGCCCCAGCATTTT
TRBV2	NA	TRBJ2-1	NA	CASRKLQGPYNEQFF	TGTGCCAGCAGGAAATTGCAGGGGCCCTACAATGAGCAGTTCTTC
TRBV15	NA	TRBJ2-1	NA	CATSRGGSWNEQFF	TGTGCCACCAGCAGAGGAGGGAGTTGGAATGAGCAGTTCTTC
TRBV9	TRBD2	TRBJ2-7	NA	CASSVSGSTQQYF	TGTGCCAGCAGCGTTAGCGGGAGCACTCAGCAGTACTTC
TRBV19	NA	TRBJ1-5	NA	CASSISGTSNQPQHF	TGTGCCAGTAGTATCTCAGGAACAAGCAATCAGCCCCAGCATTTT
TRBV6-6	NA	TRBJ1-4	NA	CASSYSAEGYEKLFF	TGTGCCAGCAGTTACTCAGCGGAGGGGTATGAAAAACTGTTTTTT
TRBV2	TRBD2	TRBJ2-2	NA	CASSDSSGRAAGELFF	TGTGCCAGCAGTGATAGTAGCGGGAGGGCCGCCGGGGAGCTGTTTTTT
TRBV20-1	NA	TRBJ2-1	NA	CSASPQRYNEQFF	TGCAGTGCTAGTCCGCAACGGTACAATGAGCAGTTCTTC
TRBV11-3	NA	TRBJ2-1	NA	CASSLYPNEQFF	TGTGCCAGCAGCTTATATCCGAATGAGCAGTTCTTC
TRBV29-1	NA	TRBJ2-1	NA	CSVLGGPGAYNEQFF	TGCAGCGTCCTCGGAGGGCCAGGAGCCTACAATGAGCAGTTCTTC
TRBV9	TRBD2	TRBJ2-1	once	CASSLGLAGGPSYNEQFF	TGTGCCAGCAGCCTGGGACTAGCGGGAGGCCCCTCCTACAATGAGCAGTTCTTC
TRBV7-8	NA	TRBJ1-3	NA	CASSLTGVSGNTIYF	TGTGCCAGCAGTCTAACGGGGGTATCTGGAAACACCATATATTTT
TRBV4-2	NA	TRBJ2-1	NA	CASSQVRSGYNEQFF	TGTGCCAGCAGCCAAGTTCGATCCGGTTACAATGAGCAGTTCTTC
TRBV5-4	TRBD1	TRBJ1-2	NA	CASSPSTGGAYGYTF	TGTGCCAGCAGCCCCTCAACAGGGGGCGCCTATGGCTACACCTTC
TRBV6-2/TRBV6-3	TRBD1	TRBJ1-5	NA	CASSYDARGQGVNQPQHF	TGTGCCAGCAGTTACGATGCGAGGGGACAGGGGGTCAATCAGCCCCAGCATTTT
TRBV28	NA	TRBJ1-2	once	CASSLQAPFYGYTF	TGTGCCAGCAGCTTACAGGCTCCCTTCTATGGTTACACCTTC
TRBV6-5	NA	TRBJ2-5	NA	CASSYESSQETQYF	TGTGCCAGCAGTTACGAGTCTAGCCAAGAGACCCAGTACTTC
TRBV7-2	NA	TRBJ2-2	NA	CASSSGLRTGELFF	TGTGCCAGCAGCTCGGGACTTCGCACCGGGGAGCTGTTTTTT
TRBV5-8	TRBD1	TRBJ1-2	NA	CASSLAGGGYGYTF	TGTGCCAGCAGCTTGGCAGGGGGCGGCTATGGCTACACCTTC
TRBV5-1	TRBD1	TRBJ1-6	NA	CASSFDRTGISPLHF	TGCGCCAGCAGCTTTGATAGGACAGGCATCTCACCCCTCCACTTT
TRBV18	NA	TRBJ1-4	NA	CASSPPATNEKLFF	TGTGCCAGCTCACCCCCGGCAACTAATGAAAAACTGTTTTTT
TRBV19	NA	TRBJ1-1	once	CASSIVGRYTEAFF	TGTGCCAGTAGTATTGTGGGGCGGTACACTGAAGCTTTCTTT
TRBV19	TRBD1	TRBJ2-3	NA	CASSIQGAATDTQYF	TGTGCCAGTAGTATCCAGGGGGCCGCCACAGATACGCAGTATTTT
TRBV19	TRBD2	TRBJ2-3	NA	CASSIFGTSVSTDTQYF	TGTGCCAGTAGTATCTTCGGGACTAGCGTTAGCACAGATACGCAGTATTTT
TRBV3-1/TRBV3-2	TRBD2	TRBJ2-1	NA	CASSPRAGGLNEQFF	TGTGCCAGCAGCCCCCGCGCGGGAGGATTGAATGAGCAGTTCTTC
TRBV21-1	NA	TRBJ1-2	NA	CASSNAREDEPEYGYTF	TGTGCCAGCAGCAACGCCAGGGAGGACGAGCCAGAGTATGGCTACACCTTC
TRBV9	NA	TRBJ1-4	NA	CASSVALAATNEKLFF	TGTGCCAGCAGCGTAGCTCTGGCTGCAACTAATGAAAAACTGTTTTTT
TRBV4-2	NA	TRBJ1-3	NA	CASSLQQGAVGNTIYF	TGTGCCAGCAGCCTTCAACAAGGGGCAGTTGGAAACACCATATATTTT
TRBV11-3	TRBD2	TRBJ2-5	NA	CASSSRGLGNQETQYF	TGTGCCAGCAGCTCTCGGGGACTAGGGAACCAAGAGACCCAGTACTTC
TRBV6-6	NA	TRBJ1-1	NA	CASSLQASEAFF	TGTGCCAGCAGTTTGCAGGCCTCTGAGGCTTTCTTT
TRBV7-2	TRBD1	TRBJ1-5	NA	CASSLGQGIQPQHF	TGTGCCAGCAGCTTAGGACAGGGTATTCAGCCCCAGCATTTT
TRBV5-5	TRBD1	TRBJ2-7	NA	CASSSPGGEFYEQYF	TGTGCCAGCAGCTCACCAGGGGGCGAATTTTACGAGCAGTACTTC
TRBV2	TRBD1	TRBJ1-5	once	CASRGDSSNQPQHF	TGTGCCAGCAGGGGGGACAGTAGCAATCAGCCCCAGCATTTT
TRBV20-1	NA	TRBJ2-5	NA	CSAFRQETQYF	TGCAGTGCTTTTCGCCAAGAGACCCAGTACTTC
TRBV28	NA	TRBJ1-2	NA	CASSSLGGAYGYTF	TGTGCCAGCAGCAGTCTCGGGGGTGCCTATGGCTACACCTTC
TRBV19	TRBD1	TRBJ1-2	NA	CASSPRTGQGYTF	TGTGCCAGTAGTCCTCGGACAGGTCAAGGCTACACCTTC
TRBV6-6	TRBD1	TRBJ1-6	NA	CASSFGQGGSPLHF	TGTGCCAGCAGTTTTGGACAGGGTGGATCACCCCTCCACTTT
TRBV30	TRBD1	TRBJ2-3	NA	CAWNGQGGTDTQYF	TGTGCCTGGAACGGGCAGGGGGGCACAGATACGCAGTATTTT
TRBV4-2	TRBD1	TRBJ1-4	NA	CASSQRPQGNEKLFF	TGTGCCAGCAGCCAAAGACCACAGGGGAATGAAAAACTGTTTTTT
TRBV5-4	NA	TRBJ1-2	once	CASSASGYGYTF	TGTGCCAGCAGCGCCTCAGGATATGGCTACACCTTC
TRBV6-2/TRBV6-3	NA	TRBJ2-7	NA	CASSPWEGVGGEQYF	TGTGCCAGCAGCCCTTGGGAAGGGGTCGGTGGGGAGCAGTACTTC
TRBV5-8	TRBD1	TRBJ1-2	NA	CASSLAGDRGNYGYTF	TGTGCCAGCAGCCTGGCGGGGGACAGGGGAAACTATGGCTACACCTTC
TRBV30	TRBD1	TRBJ2-2	few	CAWTLYRGRYTGELFF	TGTGCCTGGACTCTTTACAGGGGGCGTTACACCGGGGAGCTGTTTTTT
TRBV3-1/TRBV3-2	TRBD1	TRBJ2-5	NA	CASRRQGLLETQYF	TGTGCCAGCAGAAGACAGGGATTGTTAGAGACCCAGTACTTC
TRBV29-1	TRBD1	TRBJ1-4	NA	CSITGDSDEKLFF	TGCAGCATAACAGGGGATTCGGATGAAAAACTGTTTTTT